These 19 T cell receptor beta chains share one sample of origin, sequenced in a study of yellow fever vaccine responses in identical twins. TCRdb re-called the RT-PCR reads through MiXCR, storing one row per CDR3 protein. The sample holds 30,000 to 40,000 distinct CDR3 sequences, roughly 60% seen once. The source was T cells from blood (PBMCs), unsorted or a sorted subset (not recorded which), collected before or after yellow fever vaccination (not recorded which). Receptor source: a woman between 18 and 29 years old who received the yellow fever vaccine.

V gene TRBV2 combines with J gene TRBJ2-3, with a tentative D call TRBD2 (6 bases). Germline CDR1 SNHLY, CDR2 FYNNEI. The V gene lost 4 bases and the J gene lost 0 bases, with 11 bases spanning the gap. The CDR3 spans 15 residues. The CDR3 spells CASSGRESSTDTQYF. In DNA form, the CDR3 reads TGTGCCAGCAGTGGCCGGGAGTCTAGCACAGATACGCAGTATTTT. Combining the CDR3 with reference TRBV2 and TRBJ2-3 gives the whole variable domain EPEVTQTPSHQVTQMGQEVILRCVPISNHLYFYWYRQILGQKVEFLVSFYNNEISEKSEIFDDQFSVERPDGSNFTLKIRSTKLEDSAMYFCASSGRESSTDTQYFGPGTRLTVL.

V usage is TRBV9 and J usage is TRBJ2-7; D not certain. The V end was cut by 0 bases, the J end by 3 bases, with 7 bases between. CDR1 is SGDLS and CDR2 is YYNGEE in the germline V gene. The CDR3 is made up of 13 amino acids. The CDR3 loop is CASSVESLYEQYF. The CDR3 DNA is TGTGCCAGCAGCGTAGAGTCCCTCTACGAGCAGTACTTC.

This clonotype has more than one count but fewer than ten. J is TRBJ2-1 and V is TRBV5-1; 8 nucleotides line up with TRBD2. This CDR3 has 16 residues. With 0 bases clipped from V and 7 bases from J, the junction kept 9 bases outside the gene matches. The germline V gene has CDR1 SGHRS and CDR2 YFSETQ. The CDR3 protein is CASSLGQSGLENEQFF. Written as DNA, the CDR3 is TGCGCCAGCAGCTTGGGACAGTCGGGACTAGAAAATGAGCAGTTCTTC.

The V and J genes are TRBV15 and TRBJ1-3; D call uncertain. Germline V gene data show CDR1 as LNHNV and CDR2 as YYDKDF (reference sequence). The ends were cut back, 5 bases at V and 6 bases at J, with 8 bases in the middle. The CDR3 is made up of 12 amino acids. The CDR3 is CATSPQVNTIYF. The DNA of the CDR3 is TGTGCCACCAGCCCCCAAGTAAACACCATATATTTT.

J is TRBJ2-1 and V is TRBV11-3, with no clear D. CDR1 is SGHNT, CDR2 YENEEA, per germline. Trimming shortened V by 1 base and J by 9 bases, and 16 bases separated the two germline ends. The CDR3 runs to 15 residues. CDR3 amino acids: CASSLVRPAHGEQFF. The CDR3 DNA is TGTGCCAGCAGCTTAGTCCGGCCCGCCCACGGTGAGCAGTTCTTC.

The genes are TRBV7-6 and TRBJ2-3; TRBD2 agrees at 8 bases. This CDR3 is 15 amino acids long. Germline V gene data show CDR1 as SGHVS and CDR2 as FNYEAQ. Trimming cost V 5 bases and J 1 base; bases outside gene matches: 5. CDR3 nucleotide sequence: TGTGCCAGCAGCCCGGGGACTAGTCGCACAGATACGCAGTATTTT. It specifies CASSPGTSRTDTQYF.

This clonotype has a handful of counts. The genes are TRBV5-1 and TRBJ2-1; possibly TRBD1 for D (6 bases). The CDR3 runs 15 residues. V lost 7 bases to trimming and J lost 0 bases, with 14 bases between them. CDR1 is SGHRS, CDR2 YFSETQ, per germline. CDR3 DNA: TGCGCCAGCGCGCCGGGACACCTCTCCTACAATGAGCAGTTCTTC. This codes for CASAPGHLSYNEQFF. Full variable domain (missing parts from reference TRBV5-1 and TRBJ2-1): KAGVTQTPRYLIKTRGQQVTLSCSPISGHRSVSWYQQTPGQGLQFLFEYFSETQRNKGNFPGRFSGRQFSNSRSEMNVSTLELGDSALYLCASAPGHLSYNEQFFGPGTRLTVL.

V gene TRBV25-1 combines with J gene TRBJ2-1, with 12 bases aligning to TRBD2. Germline assignment: CDR1 MGHDK and CDR2 SYGVNS. This CDR3 spans 17 amino acids. J lost 4 bases, V lost 5 bases, and 9 bases had no gene match. CDR3 amino acids: CASSRPGTSGLYNEQFF. Written as DNA, the CDR3 is TGTGCCAGCAGTCGCCCCGGGACTAGCGGGCTGTACAATGAGCAGTTCTTC.

This clonotype was picked up a small number of times. The J gene is TRBJ1-6, the V gene TRBV12-3 or TRBV12-4; no definite D call. Between the trimmed V and J ends, which lost 6 bases and 4 bases, there was a span of 10 bases. This CDR3 contains 14 residues. CDR3 DNA sequence: TGTGCCAGCAGCCCGCGGATTTATAATTCACCCCTCCACTTT. It encodes CASSPRIYNSPLHF.

This clonotype was recorded once. This chain connects TRBV19 to TRBJ2-2; D might be TRBD1 (6 bases). Germline V gene sequence: CDR1 LNHDA, CDR2 SQIVND (reference sequence). CDR3 length equals 14 residues. V was pared by 7 bases and J by 3 bases, with 12 bases between. The DNA of the CDR3 is TGTGCCAGTACCCAGGGGTACGACACCGGGGAGCTGTTTTTT. Its translation: CASTQGYDTGELFF.

This clonotype was recorded only once. The genes are TRBV7-2 and TRBJ2-7; D is unresolved. The germline gives CDR1 SGHTA, CDR2 FQGNSA. The length of the CDR3 is 15 residues. Deletions cut 0 bases from V and 0 bases from J, with 9 bases between. This chain's CDR3 is CASSLAAENSYEQYF. The CDR3 nucleotides read TGTGCCAGCAGCTTAGCGGCGGAGAACTCCTACGAGCAGTACTTC.

The gene calls are TRBV10-1 and TRBJ2-3; D unclear. The CDR3 is 15 amino acids. The germline CDR1 and CDR2 sequences are WNHNN and SYGVQD (reference sequence). The V and J ends lost 2 bases and 2 bases respectively, with 11 bases between them. CDR3 coding DNA: TGCGCCAGCAGTGAGGGAGAATCAGACACAGATACGCAGTATTTT. It is translated as CASSEGESDTDTQYF.

The chain is built from TRBV9 and TRBJ2-1, with a tentative D call TRBD1 (6 bases). CDR3 length: 15 amino acids. V was cut by 0 bases and J by 6 bases, with 13 bases left in between. Germline-derived CDR1 and CDR2 are SGDLS and YYNGEE. CDR3 residues: CASSVDGTKRNEQFF. Written as DNA, the CDR3 is TGTGCCAGCAGCGTAGACGGGACAAAGCGCAATGAGCAGTTCTTC.

The chain is built from TRBV18 and TRBJ2-1, with D uncertain. CDR1 and CDR2 (germline): KGHSH, LQKENI. The CDR3 loop spans 13 amino acids. V lost 5 bases and J 5 bases, leaving 10 bases between the germline ends. CDR3 DNA sequence: TGTGCCAGCTCAACCCAACGAGACAATGAGCAGTTCTTC. Its protein is CASSTQRDNEQFF. The complete variable domain, with remaining parts taken from reference TRBV18 and TRBJ2-1, reads NAGVMQNPRHLVRRRGQEARLRCSPMKGHSHVYWYRQLPEEGLKFMVYLQKENIIDESGMPKERFSAEFPKEGPSILRIQQVVRGDSAAYFCASSTQRDNEQFFGPGTRLTVL.

The J gene is TRBJ1-5, the V gene TRBV2, with D tentatively TRBD1 (5 bases). The CDR3 runs 15 residues. Trimming took 4 bases from V and 2 from J, leaving 12 bases between them. Germline values: CDR1 SNHLY, CDR2 FYNNEI. The CDR3 DNA is TGTGCCAGCAGTGGGGAAGGAGGGGGCAATCAGCCCCAGCATTTT. Translation: CASSGEGGGNQPQHF.

The chain couples TRBV12-3 or TRBV12-4 to TRBJ2-3; tentative D call: TRBD2 (5 bases). The CDR3 totals 14 residues. Trimming cost V 6 bases and J 4 bases, with 14 bases left between them. The DNA of the CDR3 is TGTGCCAGCAGCCCTCTCCCCGGGGCAGATACGCAGTATTTT. The encoded protein is CASSPLPGADTQYF.

The rearrangement links TRBV20-1 to TRBJ2-5, with D perhaps matching TRBD1 (6 bases). The CDR3 runs to 13 residues. The ends were cut back, 2 bases at V and 5 bases at J, with 12 bases in the middle. Germline CDR1 DFQATT, CDR2 SNEGSKA (reference sequence). The CDR3 reads CSARHRVEETQYF. Written as DNA, the CDR3 is TGCAGTGCTAGACACAGGGTGGAGGAGACCCAGTACTTC.

The genes are TRBV12-3 or TRBV12-4 and TRBJ2-7; 7 nucleotides agree with TRBD2. The J segment lost 0 bases and the V segment lost 11 bases, leaving 4 bases of the junction unmatched. The CDR3 consists of 12 residues. As DNA, the CDR3 is TGTGCCTCTGGGGGGGACTCCTACGAGCAGTACTTC. It codes for CASGGDSYEQYF.

The chain couples TRBV7-9 to TRBJ2-5, with D hard to call. This CDR3 comprises 13 residues. Germline assignment: CDR1 SEHNR and CDR2 FQNEAQ (reference sequence). V dropped 1 base and J dropped 4 bases, with 7 bases sitting between them. CDR3 sequence (DNA): TGTGCCAGCAGCTTAGTAGGGTCAGAGACCCAGTACTTC. It encodes CASSLVGSETQYF.